These 13 T cell receptor beta chains came from one sample sequenced in a study of shared clonotypes between healthy human individuals. Here immunoSEQ multiplex PCR was the method, and the copy in TCRdb shows in-frame clones only, minus some. The table lists millions of clones, 95% of them singletons, with roughly 0.13% in the top ten. Sequenced sample: naive CD4+ T cells sorted from blood. The subset: CD45RA+ positively selected. The receptors here all came from a man aged 18 to 30 in good health.

This sequence joins TRBV6-5 and TRBJ1-1; D call uncertain. The V and J ends lost 1 base and 0 bases respectively, with 9 bases between them. CDR3 length equals 15 residues. CDR1 and CDR2 from the germline V gene are MNHEY and SVGAGI. For the CDR3, the DNA is TGTGCCAGCAGTTACTTTCACTCGCTGAACACTGAAGCTTTCTTT. It specifies CASSYFHSLNTEAFF.

The J gene is TRBJ2-6, the V gene TRBV7-8; D unresolved. Trimming removed 5 bases at V and 0 bases at J, with 11 bases between. Germline V gene data show CDR1 as SGHVS and CDR2 as FQNEAQ. This CDR3 comprises 16 residues. The CDR3 region is CASSLLPGSGANVLTF. The CDR3 DNA follows: TGTGCCAGCAGCCTCCTTCCCGGCTCTGGGGCCAACGTCCTGACTTTC.

The chain is built from TRBV7-2 and TRBJ2-2, with no clear D. V shed 1 base and J shed 6 bases, with 12 bases lying between them. The CDR3 contains 15 residues. Germline-derived CDR1 and CDR2 are SGHTA and FQGNSA. For the CDR3, the DNA is TGTGCCAGCAGCTTAGTGGAAGGAACACCCGGGGAGCTGTTTTTT. Its translation: CASSLVEGTPGELFF.

The V call is TRBV10-3, the J call TRBJ1-6; 7 nucleotides agree with TRBD1. CDR3 size: 15 residues. The V gene end was trimmed by 5 bases and the J gene end by 5 bases; junction bases not matched to a gene: 6. The germline gives CDR1 ENHRY, CDR2 SYGVKD. The CDR3 DNA is TGTGCCATCAGTCCGAAGACAGGGAATAATTCACCCCTCCACTTT. This sequence encodes CAISPKTGNNSPLHF.

The rearrangement uses TRBV6-5 and TRBJ1-3; TRBD1 matches 9 bases. CDR1 and CDR2 (germline): MNHEY, SVGAGI. J lost 6 bases, V lost 6 bases, and 3 bases had no gene match. There are 13 residues in the CDR3. CDR3 DNA sequence: TGTGCCAGCAGACAGGGGGCTCTAAACACCATATATTTT. Its protein is CASRQGALNTIYF.

This chain links TRBV4-1 with TRBJ1-3; the D is unclear. The CDR3 length is 13 residues. Germline V gene lookup returns CDR1 MGHRA and CDR2 YSYEKL. V was shortened by 2 bases and J by 4 bases, with 6 bases between the two germline ends. The CDR3 loop is CASSQIGGNTIYF. CDR3 nucleotides: TGCGCCAGCAGCCAAATCGGAGGAAACACCATATATTTT.

With respect to this clone: The sample carries other DNA sequences with the same CDR3. This chain links TRBV28 with TRBJ1-2; no definite D call. Germline V CDR1 and CDR2: MDHEN, SYDVKM. V lost 3 bases to trimming and J lost 5 bases, with 4 bases between them. The CDR3 runs to 11 residues. CDR3 in amino acids: CASSFGYGYTF. The CDR3 bases are TGTGCCAGCAGTTTTGGATATGGCTACACCTTC.

The chain couples TRBV5-1 to TRBJ2-7; D is uncertain. The germline V gene has CDR1 SGHRS and CDR2 YFSETQ. The germline V and J ends were trimmed by 0 bases and 3 bases, with 10 bases remaining between them. The CDR3 contains 14 residues. The CDR3 protein is CASSLGRVSYEQYF. The CDR3 DNA reads TGCGCCAGCAGCTTGGGAAGGGTGAGCTACGAGCAGTACTTC.

The rearrangement joins TRBV10-3 to TRBJ1-4; 8 nucleotides line up with TRBD1. Trimming removed 3 bases from V and 6 bases from J; junction bases left unmatched: 3. Germline lookup yields CDR1 ENHRY and CDR2 SYGVKD. This CDR3 spans 14 amino acids. CDR3 loop: CAISDPTGDEKLFF. CDR3 DNA sequence: TGTGCCATCAGTGATCCGACAGGGGATGAAAAACTGTTTTTT.

This chain links TRBV6-5 with TRBJ2-7, with TRBD1 identical over 11 bases. Per germline, CDR1 MNHEY and CDR2 SVGAGI. V gave up 5 bases and J gave up 11 bases; unmatched junction bases: 8. The CDR3 covers 13 residues. The CDR3 nucleotides read TGTGCCAGCAGTAAAACCGGACAGGGGGCGAAGTACTTC. Residues: CASSKTGQGAKYF.

The gene calls are TRBV11-2 and TRBJ2-1, with D unresolved. Trimming pared 3 bases from V and 0 bases from J, leaving 9 bases between. The CDR3 contains 15 residues. Germline loops: CDR1 SGHAT, CDR2 FQNNGV. CDR3 residues: CASSFGQSSYNEQFF. CDR3 coding DNA: TGTGCCAGCAGCTTTGGGCAGAGCTCCTACAATGAGCAGTTCTTC.

The chain is built from TRBV7-9 and TRBJ2-5; no reliable D call. Germline-derived CDR1 and CDR2 are SEHNR and FQNEAQ (reference sequence). This CDR3 region has 15 residues. Trimming shortened V by 0 bases and J by 5 bases, and 13 bases separated the two germline ends. The DNA of the CDR3 is TGTGCCAGCAGCTTAGCGCAACTATTGACGGAGACCCAGTACTTC. Amino acids: CASSLAQLLTETQYF.

J is TRBJ1-5 and V is TRBV6-1; maybe TRBD1 (6 bases). V lost 8 bases to trimming and J lost 0 bases, with 11 bases between them. Germline V gives CDR1 MNHNS, CDR2 SASEGT. The CDR3 extends over 14 amino acids. The CDR3 here is CASGQPNSNQPQHF. DNA of the CDR3: TGTGCCAGCGGACAGCCTAATAGCAATCAGCCCCAGCATTTT.